Each of the 5 T cell receptor beta chains below was sequenced from the same sample in a study of OX40 agonist ivuxolimab in advanced cancers. Measured with immunoSEQ multiplex PCR; TCRdb has only the in-frame clones, and not every one. The data hold 55,000 to 65,000 clones, with around 80% observed a single time. The material sequenced was CD4+ or CD8+ T cells sorted from blood, taken in a trial of the OX40 agonist ivuxolimab. These TCRs come from an adult with an advanced solid tumor such as melanoma, head and neck, liver or kidney cancer.

The rearrangement links TRBV2 to TRBJ1-1; 10 nucleotides agree with TRBD1. The CDR3 loop spans 13 amino acids. Germline-derived CDR1 and CDR2 are SNHLY and FYNNEI. J was trimmed by 3 bases and V by 6 bases; bases with no gene match: 1. The CDR3 bases are TGTGCCAGCAGGACAGGGGGCTACACTGAAGCTTTCTTT. Translation gives CASRTGGYTEAFF.

The V gene is TRBV5-1, the J gene TRBJ2-6, with 10 bases that match TRBD1. The CDR3 sequence is 19 residues long. With 0 bases clipped from V and 0 bases from J, the junction kept 6 bases outside the gene matches. Germline V CDR1 and CDR2: SGHRS, YFSETQ. The CDR3 region is CASSLATGTGVSGANVLTF. CDR3 in DNA: TGCGCCAGCAGCTTGGCGACCGGGACAGGGGTCTCTGGGGCCAACGTCCTGACTTTC.

The genes are TRBV15 and TRBJ1-2; D may be TRBD1 (6 bases). The V end was cut by 0 bases, the J end by 7 bases, with 21 bases between. CDR1 and CDR2 from the germline V gene are LNHNV and YYDKDF (reference sequence). This CDR3 contains 17 residues. The CDR3 DNA reads as TGTGCCACCAGCAGAGATCGGGCGGGGGGCGCGGTATCTGGCTACACCTTC. This encodes CATSRDRAGGAVSGYTF. Drawing the rest from reference TRBV15 and TRBJ1-2, the complete variable domain is DAMVIQNPRYQVTQFGKPVTLSCSQTLNHNVMYWYQQKSSQAPKLLFHYYDKDFNNEADTPDNFQSRRPNTSFCFLDIRSPGLGDTAMYLCATSRDRAGGAVSGYTFGSGTRLTVV.

The chain employs TRBV30 and TRBJ2-5, with a weak D call TRBD1 (5 bases). The V and J ends lost 0 bases and 4 bases respectively, with 6 bases between them. The CDR3 loop spans 12 amino acids. Per the germline V gene, CDR1 is GTSNPN and CDR2 is SVGIG (reference sequence). CDR3: CAWSVQVETQYF. CDR3 nucleotide sequence: TGTGCCTGGAGTGTACAGGTAGAGACCCAGTACTTC.

The CDR3 DNA follows: TGTGCCAGCAGTTTAAAACCCCGATTCGGGAGCGCCAATCAGCCCCAGCATTTT. It specifies CASSLKPRFGSANQPQHF. The chain carries TRBV28 and TRBJ1-5; no reliable D call. In germline, CDR1 is MDHEN, CDR2 SYDVKM. The CDR3 length is 18 residues. V gave up 2 bases and J gave up 3 bases, with 20 bases separating them. The variable domain in full, with the rest retrieved from reference TRBV28 and TRBJ1-5, is DVKVTQSSRYLVKRTGEKVFLECVQDMDHENMFWYRQDPGLGLRLIYFSYDVKMKEKGDIPEGYSVSREKKERFSLILESASTNQTSMYLCASSLKPRFGSANQPQHFGDGTRLSIL.